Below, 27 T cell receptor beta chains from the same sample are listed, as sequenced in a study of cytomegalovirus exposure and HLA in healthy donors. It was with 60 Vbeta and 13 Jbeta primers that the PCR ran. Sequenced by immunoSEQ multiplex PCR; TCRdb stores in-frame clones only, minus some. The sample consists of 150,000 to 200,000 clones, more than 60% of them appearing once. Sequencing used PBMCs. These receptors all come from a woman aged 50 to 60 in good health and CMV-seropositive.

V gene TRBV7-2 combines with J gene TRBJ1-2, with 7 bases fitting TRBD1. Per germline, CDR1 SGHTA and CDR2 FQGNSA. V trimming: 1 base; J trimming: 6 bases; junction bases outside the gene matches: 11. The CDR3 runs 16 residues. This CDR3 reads CASSLGGNNRGHGYTF. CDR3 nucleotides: TGTGCCAGCAGCTTAGGGGGGAACAACAGGGGTCATGGCTACACCTTC.

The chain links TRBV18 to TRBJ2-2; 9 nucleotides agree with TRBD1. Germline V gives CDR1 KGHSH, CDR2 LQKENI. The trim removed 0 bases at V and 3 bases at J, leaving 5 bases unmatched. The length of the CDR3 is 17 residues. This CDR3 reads CASSPPIGTGYTGELFF. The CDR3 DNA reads TGTGCCAGCTCACCACCGATAGGGACAGGGTACACCGGGGAGCTGTTTTTT. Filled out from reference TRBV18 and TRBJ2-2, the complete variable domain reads NAGVMQNPRHLVRRRGQEARLRCSPMKGHSHVYWYRQLPEEGLKFMVYLQKENIIDESGMPKERFSAEFPKEGPSILRIQQVVRGDSAAYFCASSPPIGTGYTGELFFGEGSRLTVL.

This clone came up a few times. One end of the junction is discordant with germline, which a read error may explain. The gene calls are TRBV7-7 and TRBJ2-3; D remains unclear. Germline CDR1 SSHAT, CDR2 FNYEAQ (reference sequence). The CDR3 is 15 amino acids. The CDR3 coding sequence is TGTGCTAGCAGCTTAGGCCCAGGTAGCACAGATACGCAGTATTTT. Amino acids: CASSLGPGSTDTQYF.

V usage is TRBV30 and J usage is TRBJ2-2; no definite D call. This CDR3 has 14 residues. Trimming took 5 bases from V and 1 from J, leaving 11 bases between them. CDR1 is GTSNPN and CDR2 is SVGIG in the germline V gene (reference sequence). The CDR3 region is CAWDSYRNTGELFF. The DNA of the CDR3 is TGTGCCTGGGATTCCTACAGGAACACCGGGGAGCTGTTTTTT.

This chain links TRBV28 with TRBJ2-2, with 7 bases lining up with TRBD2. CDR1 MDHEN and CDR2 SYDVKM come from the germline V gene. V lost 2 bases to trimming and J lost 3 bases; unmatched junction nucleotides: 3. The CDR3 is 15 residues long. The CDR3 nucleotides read TGTGCCAGCAGTTTAAGGCTAGCGGACACCGGGGAGCTGTTTTTT. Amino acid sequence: CASSLRLADTGELFF.

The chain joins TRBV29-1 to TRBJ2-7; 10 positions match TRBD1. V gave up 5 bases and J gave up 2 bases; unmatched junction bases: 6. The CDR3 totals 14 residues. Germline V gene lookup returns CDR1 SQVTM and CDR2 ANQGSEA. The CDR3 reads CSVKRQGAAYEQYF. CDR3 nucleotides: TGCAGCGTTAAGCGACAGGGGGCGGCCTACGAGCAGTACTTC.

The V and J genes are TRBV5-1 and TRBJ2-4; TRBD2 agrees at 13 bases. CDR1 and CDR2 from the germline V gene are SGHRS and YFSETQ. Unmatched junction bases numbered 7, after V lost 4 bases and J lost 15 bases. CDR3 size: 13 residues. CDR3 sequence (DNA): TGCGCCAGCAGCCTCGGGACTAGCGGGGTTCTGTACTTC. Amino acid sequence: CASSLGTSGVLYF.

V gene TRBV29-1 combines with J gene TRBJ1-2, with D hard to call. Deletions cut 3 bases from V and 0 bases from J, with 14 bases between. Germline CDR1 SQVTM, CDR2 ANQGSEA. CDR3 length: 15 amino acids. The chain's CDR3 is CSVDGLGVSNYGYTF. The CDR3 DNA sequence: TGCAGCGTTGATGGTCTGGGCGTGTCTAACTATGGCTACACCTTC.

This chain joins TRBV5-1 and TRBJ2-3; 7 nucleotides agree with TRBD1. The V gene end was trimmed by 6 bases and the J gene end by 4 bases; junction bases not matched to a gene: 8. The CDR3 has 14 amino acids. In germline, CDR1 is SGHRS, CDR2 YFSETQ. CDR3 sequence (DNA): TGCGCCAGCAACCATAGGGGGCCAGCAGATACGCAGTATTTT. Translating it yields CASNHRGPADTQYF.

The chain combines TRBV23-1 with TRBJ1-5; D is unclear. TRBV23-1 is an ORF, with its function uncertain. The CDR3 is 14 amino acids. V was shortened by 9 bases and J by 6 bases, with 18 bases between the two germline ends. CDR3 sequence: CASRPEPERQPQHF. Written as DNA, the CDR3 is TGCGCCAGTCGTCCCGAGCCCGAACGTCAGCCCCAGCATTTT.

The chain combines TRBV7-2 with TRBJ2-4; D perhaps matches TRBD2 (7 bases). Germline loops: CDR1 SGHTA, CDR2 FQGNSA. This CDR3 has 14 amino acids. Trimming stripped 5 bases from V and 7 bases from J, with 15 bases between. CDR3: CASSPQGRENIQYF. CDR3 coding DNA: TGTGCCAGCAGCCCTCAGGGGCGGGAGAACATTCAGTACTTC.

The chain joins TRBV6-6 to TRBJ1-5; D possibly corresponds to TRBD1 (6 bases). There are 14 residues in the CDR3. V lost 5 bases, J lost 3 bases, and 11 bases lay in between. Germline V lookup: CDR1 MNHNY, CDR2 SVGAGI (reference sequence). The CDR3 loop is CASSPNRVNQPQHF. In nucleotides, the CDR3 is TGTGCCAGCAGTCCTAACAGGGTCAATCAGCCCCAGCATTTT.

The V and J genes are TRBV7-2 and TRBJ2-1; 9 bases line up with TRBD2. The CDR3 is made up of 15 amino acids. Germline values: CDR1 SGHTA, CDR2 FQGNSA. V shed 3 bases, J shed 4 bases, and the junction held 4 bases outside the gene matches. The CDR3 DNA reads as TGTGCCAGCAGCTTTTCGAGCGGGGGGTACAATGAGCAGTTCTTC. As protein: CASSFSSGGYNEQFF.

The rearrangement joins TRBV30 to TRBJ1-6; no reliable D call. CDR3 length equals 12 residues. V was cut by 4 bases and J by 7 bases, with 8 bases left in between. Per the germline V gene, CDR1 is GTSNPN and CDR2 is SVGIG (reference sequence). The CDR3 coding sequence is TGTGCCTGGACCCTACGGAATTCACCCCTCCACTTT. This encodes CAWTLRNSPLHF.

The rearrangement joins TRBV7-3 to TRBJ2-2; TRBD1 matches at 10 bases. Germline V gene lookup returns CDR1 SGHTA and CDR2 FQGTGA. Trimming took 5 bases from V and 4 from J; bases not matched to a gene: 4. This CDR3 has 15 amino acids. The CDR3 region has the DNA TGTGCCAGCAGCAAGGACAGGGGGGGCACCGGGGAGCTGTTTTTT. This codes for CASSKDRGGTGELFF.

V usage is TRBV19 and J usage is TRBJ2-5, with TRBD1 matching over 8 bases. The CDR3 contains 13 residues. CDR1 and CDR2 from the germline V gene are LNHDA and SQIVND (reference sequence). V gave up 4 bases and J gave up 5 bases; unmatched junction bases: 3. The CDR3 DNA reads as TGTGCCAGTAGTAGAGGGACAGGCGAGACCCAGTACTTC. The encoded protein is CASSRGTGETQYF.

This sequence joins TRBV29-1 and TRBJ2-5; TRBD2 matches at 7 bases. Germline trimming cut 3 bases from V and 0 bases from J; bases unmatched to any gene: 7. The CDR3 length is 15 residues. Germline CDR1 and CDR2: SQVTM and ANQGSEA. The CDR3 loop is CSVEGQGGYQETQYF. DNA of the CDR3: TGCAGCGTTGAGGGGCAGGGAGGGTACCAAGAGACCCAGTACTTC.

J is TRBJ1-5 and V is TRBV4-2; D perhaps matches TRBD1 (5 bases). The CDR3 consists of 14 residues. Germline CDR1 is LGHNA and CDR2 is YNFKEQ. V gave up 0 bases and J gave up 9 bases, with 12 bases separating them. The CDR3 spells CASSQDRGFGPQHF. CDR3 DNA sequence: TGTGCCAGCAGCCAAGATAGGGGCTTCGGGCCCCAGCATTTT.

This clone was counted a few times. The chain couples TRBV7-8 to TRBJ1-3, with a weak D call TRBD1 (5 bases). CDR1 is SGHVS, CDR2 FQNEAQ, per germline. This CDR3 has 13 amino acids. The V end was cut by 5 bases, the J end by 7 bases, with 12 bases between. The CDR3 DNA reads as TGTGCCAGCAGCAGGGGTCGATCGAACACCATATATTTT. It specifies CASSRGRSNTIYF.

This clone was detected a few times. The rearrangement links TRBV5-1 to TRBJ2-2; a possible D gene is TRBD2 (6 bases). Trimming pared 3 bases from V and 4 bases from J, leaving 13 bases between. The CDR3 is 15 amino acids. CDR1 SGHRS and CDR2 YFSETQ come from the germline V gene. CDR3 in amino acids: CASSSGGGVTGELFF. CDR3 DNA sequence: TGCGCCAGCAGCTCAGGAGGAGGGGTCACCGGGGAGCTGTTTTTT.

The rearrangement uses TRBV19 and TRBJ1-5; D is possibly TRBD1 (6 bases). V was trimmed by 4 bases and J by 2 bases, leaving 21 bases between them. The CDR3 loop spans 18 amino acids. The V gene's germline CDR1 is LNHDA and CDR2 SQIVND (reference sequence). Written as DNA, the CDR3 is TGTGCCAGTAGTAACGGGGACACTCCTCCGAGGGGCAATCAGCCCCAGCATTTT. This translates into CASSNGDTPPRGNQPQHF.

This chain's CDR3 is CASSVAAGLGTEAFF. Written as DNA, the CDR3 is TGTGCCAGCAGCGTAGCCGCAGGGTTGGGCACTGAAGCTTTCTTT. The rearrangement links TRBV9 to TRBJ1-1; maybe TRBD1 (5 bases). The germline V gene has CDR1 SGDLS and CDR2 YYNGEE. The CDR3 extends over 15 amino acids. Trimming took off 0 bases at V and 4 bases at J, with 13 bases between the two ends.

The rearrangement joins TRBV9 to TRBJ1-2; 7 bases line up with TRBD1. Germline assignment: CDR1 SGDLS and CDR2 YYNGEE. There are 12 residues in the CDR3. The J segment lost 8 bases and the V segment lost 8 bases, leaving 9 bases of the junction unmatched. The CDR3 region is CASSPAGGGYTF. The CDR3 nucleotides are TGTGCCAGTTCTCCCGCAGGGGGAGGCTACACCTTC.

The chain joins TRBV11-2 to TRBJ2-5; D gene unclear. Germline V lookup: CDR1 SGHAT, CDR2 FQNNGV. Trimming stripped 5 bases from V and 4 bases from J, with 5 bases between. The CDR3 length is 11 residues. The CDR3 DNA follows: TGTGCCAGCAGCGCCGGAGAGACCCAGTACTTC. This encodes CASSAGETQYF.

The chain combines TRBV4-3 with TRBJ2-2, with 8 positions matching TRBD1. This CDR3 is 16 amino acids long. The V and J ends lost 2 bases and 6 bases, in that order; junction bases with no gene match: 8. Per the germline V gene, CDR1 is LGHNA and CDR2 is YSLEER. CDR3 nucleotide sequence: TGCGCCAGCAGCCAAACTCGGACAGGGTCGGCCGGGGAGCTGTTTTTT. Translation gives CASSQTRTGSAGELFF.

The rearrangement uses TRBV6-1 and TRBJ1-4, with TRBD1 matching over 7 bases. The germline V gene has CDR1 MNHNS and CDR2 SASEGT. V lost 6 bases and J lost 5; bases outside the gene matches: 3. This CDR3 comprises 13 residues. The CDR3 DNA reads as TGTGCCAGCAGCCAACAGGGGAATGAAAAACTGTTTTTT. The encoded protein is CASSQQGNEKLFF.

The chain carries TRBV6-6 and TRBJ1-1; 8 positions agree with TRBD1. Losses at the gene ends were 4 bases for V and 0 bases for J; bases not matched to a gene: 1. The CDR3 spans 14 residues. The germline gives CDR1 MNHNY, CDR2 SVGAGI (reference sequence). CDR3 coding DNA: TGTGCCAGCAGTTGGACAGGGATGAACACTGAAGCTTTCTTT. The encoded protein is CASSWTGMNTEAFF.